Detailed here is one TCR beta chain. What it binds is not known. Following autologous stem cell transplantation, relapse occurred in every patient, and exposure to brentuximab vedotin varied. PBMCs were thawed, and CD8+ T cells were then isolated from them by magnetic negative selection. The sample belongs to a study of PD-1 blockade in classical Hodgkin lymphoma. Overall study findings and caveats: Baseline TCR diversity was reportedly lower in newly diagnosed patients than healthy donors. Patients newly diagnosed and complete responders had comparable baseline diversity.

The CDR3 runs to 15 residues. V was cut by 3 bases and J by 3 bases, with 12 bases left in between. CDR1 is LNHDA and CDR2 is SQIVND in the germline V gene (reference sequence). Sequencing used immunoSEQ multiplex PCR; TCRdb keeps in-frame clones, though not all of them. The sample holds 11,000 or so clones, approximately 88% seen once. This chain connects TRBV19 to TRBJ1-5; no reliable D call. The source was CD8+ T cells from blood, collected at baseline. This sequence originates from a human donor with classical Hodgkin lymphoma. CDR3 protein: CASSITSSLNQPQHF. In DNA form, the CDR3 reads TGTGCCAGTAGTATTACTAGCAGTCTCAATCAGCCCCAGCATTTT.